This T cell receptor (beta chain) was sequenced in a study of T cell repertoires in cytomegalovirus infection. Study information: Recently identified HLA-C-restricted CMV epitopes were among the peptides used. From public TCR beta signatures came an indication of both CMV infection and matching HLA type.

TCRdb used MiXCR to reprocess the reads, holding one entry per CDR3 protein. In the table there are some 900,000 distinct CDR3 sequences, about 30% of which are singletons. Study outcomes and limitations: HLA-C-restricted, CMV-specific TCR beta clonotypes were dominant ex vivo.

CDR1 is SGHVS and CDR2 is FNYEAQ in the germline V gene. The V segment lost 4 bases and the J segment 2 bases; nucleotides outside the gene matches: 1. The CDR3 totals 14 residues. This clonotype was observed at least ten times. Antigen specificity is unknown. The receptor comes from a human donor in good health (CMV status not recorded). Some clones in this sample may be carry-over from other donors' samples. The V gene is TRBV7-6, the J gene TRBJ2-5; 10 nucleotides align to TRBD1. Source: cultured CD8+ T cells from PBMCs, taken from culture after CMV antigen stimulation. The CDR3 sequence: CASSWTGGQETQYF. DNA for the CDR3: TGTGCCAGCAGCTGGACAGGGGGTCAAGAGACCCAGTACTTC.